Sequencing of this T cell receptor (beta chain) was carried out in a study of CD8+CD57+ T cells in acquired aplastic anemia. Regarding the study as a whole: Patients and controls shared 25 to 35 CD8+ CDR3 sequences, highly expressed in patients.

This clonotype was seen many times. The antigen is undetermined. CD8+CD57+ cell expansion, shown by flow cytometry, had occurred in the patients selected for sequencing. The use of genomic DNA as template underpinned the TCR beta VDJ and CDR3 profiling. TCRdb re-called the reads through MiXCR, storing one row per CDR3 protein. The sample yields 260,000 or so distinct CDR3 sequences, around 46% seen once. Trimming left V 1 base short and J 3 bases short, with 13 bases between. The CDR3 has 15 amino acids. Germline V gene data show CDR1 as MNHNS and CDR2 as SASEGT. The chain links TRBV6-1 to TRBJ2-7; D call uncertain. Sequencing was performed on sorted CD4+, CD8+, or CD8+CD57+ T cells (not recorded which) from PBMCs. This clonotype originated in a human donor with aplastic anemia. Written as DNA, the CDR3 is TGTGCCAGCAGTGAAGAAGTTTCCCCGGTCTACGAGCAGTACTTC. Residues: CASSEEVSPVYEQYF.